This T cell receptor (beta chain) was sequenced in a study of human T cells and chemical hapten exposure. Study findings and constraints: Sensitization with DPC brought no change to TCRs above 1 in 1000 in frequency.

This clonotype was detected a few times. Antigen unknown. Germline V gives CDR1 SGHVS, CDR2 FQNEAQ. The CDR3 extends over 12 amino acids. Deletions cut 11 bases from V and 6 bases from J, with 16 bases between. Time point given: patch test 1, 2 weeks after DPC sensitization. Indicated treatment: therapeutic diphenylcyclopropenone sensitization with weekly scalp DPC. MiXCR, applied by TCRdb to the RACE reads, yields one record per CDR3 protein. The repertoire holds about 340,000 distinct CDR3 sequences, with approximately 6.9% as singletons. Material: whole blood, obtained in connection with sensitization to the hapten diphenylcyclopropenone (DPC). The chain couples TRBV7-8 to TRBJ1-2; weak D call: TRBD1 (5 bases). The TCR originated in a woman younger than 30 with alopecia areata. Some clones in this sample may be carry-over from other donors' samples. The CDR3, as DNA: TGTGCCGTAGAGGGGACGGGAGATGGCTACACCTTC. Amino acids: CAVEGTGDGYTF.